This TCR beta chain was retrieved from a study of blood T cell repertoires in COVID-19. Across the study: Specimens from acute and convalescent COVID-19 originated in the United States, Italy and Spain.

The protocol was immunoSEQ multiplex PCR, while the TCRdb copy is restricted to in-frame clones and leaves out a portion. The data show some 330,000 clones, roughly 88% seen once. The V gene end was trimmed by 0 bases and the J gene end by 6 bases; junction bases not matched to a gene: 7. The length of the CDR3 is 16 residues. CDR1 is LGHNA, CDR2 YSLEER, per germline. Sequenced sample: peripheral blood. The receptor was derived from a woman aged 50 to 60 with active or convalescent COVID-19. V gene TRBV4-3 combines with J gene TRBJ2-3; TRBD2 agrees at 9 bases. CDR3 in amino acids: CASSQDMRGGWDTQYF. The CDR3 DNA is TGCGCCAGCAGCCAAGATATGCGGGGGGGCTGGGATACGCAGTATTTT.